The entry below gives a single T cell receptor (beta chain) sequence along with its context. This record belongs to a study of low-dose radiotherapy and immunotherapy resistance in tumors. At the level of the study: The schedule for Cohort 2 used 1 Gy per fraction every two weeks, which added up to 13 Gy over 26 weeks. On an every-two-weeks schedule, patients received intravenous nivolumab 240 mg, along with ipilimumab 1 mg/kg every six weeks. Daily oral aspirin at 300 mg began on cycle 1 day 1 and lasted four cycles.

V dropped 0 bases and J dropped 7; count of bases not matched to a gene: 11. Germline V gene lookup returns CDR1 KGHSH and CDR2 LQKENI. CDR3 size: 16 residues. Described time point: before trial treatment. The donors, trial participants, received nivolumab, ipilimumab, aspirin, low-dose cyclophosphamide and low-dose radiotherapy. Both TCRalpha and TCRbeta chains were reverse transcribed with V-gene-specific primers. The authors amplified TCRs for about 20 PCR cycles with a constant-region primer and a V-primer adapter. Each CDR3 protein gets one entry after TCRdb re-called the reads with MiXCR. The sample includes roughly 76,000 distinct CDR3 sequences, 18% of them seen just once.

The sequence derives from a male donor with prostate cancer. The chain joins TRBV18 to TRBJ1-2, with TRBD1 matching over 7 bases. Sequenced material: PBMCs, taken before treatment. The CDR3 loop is CASSPPGQLYVRGYTF. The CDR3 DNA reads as TGTGCCAGCTCACCACCGGGACAGCTCTATGTGCGTGGCTACACCTTC.